This T cell receptor beta chain came from a study of cytomegalovirus exposure and HLA in healthy donors. Overall study context: Some 87 million unique TCRs from HLA-typed donors were held in an early release of data. The study, taken as a whole, reports: The authors later found TCR association rates varying by HLA locus, with DRB1 most and HLA-C fewest.

As regards this clone: As yet, its antigen is unknown.

Primers for the PCR totalled 60 Vbeta and 13 Jbeta. The method was immunoSEQ multiplex PCR; TCRdb's version includes in-frame clones alone and lacks a portion of them. Its table records around 200,000 clones. The length of the CDR3 is 14 residues. CDR1 is SGHRS and CDR2 is YFSETQ in the germline V gene. Trimming cost V 0 bases and J 7 bases; bases outside gene matches: 5. Sequenced material: PBMCs. The gene calls are TRBV5-1 and TRBJ1-1; 8 positions match TRBD1. The receptor's source is a woman in her twenties or thirties in good health and CMV-seropositive. CDR3 coding DNA: TGCGCCAGCAGCTTGGGGACAGGGATTAATGAAGCTTTCTTT. Its protein product is CASSLGTGINEAFF.